This entry lists 23 T cell receptor beta chains sequenced from one sample in a study of identical twins. One entry per CDR3 protein results from TCRdb running MiXCR on the 5' RACE reads. This sample has some 560,000 distinct CDR3 sequences, with 9.6% found just once. The same sample was also used in a study of yellow fever vaccine responses in identical twins.

Specimen: PBMCs. Every receptor here comes from a woman between 18 and 29 years old in good health.

This clonotype was detected a few times. This chain links TRBV7-9 with TRBJ2-1; 8 bases line up with TRBD1. CDR3 length: 13 residues. Looked up from germline, CDR1 is SEHNR and CDR2 is FQNEAQ (reference sequence). With 11 bases clipped from V and 10 bases from J, the junction kept 13 bases outside the gene matches. CDR3 region: CAGQGSPFWEQFF. The CDR3, as DNA: TGTGCCGGACAGGGCTCGCCTTTTTGGGAGCAGTTCTTC. Supplemented by reference TRBV7-9 and TRBJ2-1, the full variable domain reads DTGVSQNPRHKITKRGQNVTFRCDPISEHNRLYWYRQTLGQGPEFLTYFQNEAQLEKSRLLSDRFSAERPKGSFSTLEIQRTEQGDSAMYLCAGQGSPFWEQFFGPGTRLTVL.

The genes are TRBV27 and TRBJ2-7; 10 bases match TRBD2. The germline V gene encodes CDR1 MNHEY and CDR2 SMNVEV (reference sequence). This CDR3 is built from 13 residues. Trimming removed 2 bases from V and 6 bases from J; junction bases left unmatched: 1. CDR3 amino acids: CASSLGTSVEQYF. Written as DNA, the CDR3 is TGTGCCAGCAGTTTAGGGACTAGCGTCGAGCAGTACTTC.

This clonotype was counted at least ten times. The rearrangement links TRBV20-1 to TRBJ2-1; D uncertain. CDR1 is DFQATT, CDR2 SNEGSKA, per germline (reference sequence). V was shortened by 5 bases and J by 3 bases, with 11 bases between the two germline ends. The CDR3 sequence is 13 residues long. The DNA of the CDR3 is TGCAGTGCTGCCCGGGTCGACTACAATGAGCAGTTCTTC. Amino acids: CSAARVDYNEQFF.

A note on this clonotype: Since no conserved phenylalanine or tryptophan closes the CDR3, a read error is the likely cause. The J gene is TRBJ2-3, the V gene TRBV7-8, with 9 positions matching TRBD2. The germline V gene has CDR1 SGHVS and CDR2 FQNEAQ. The junction had 12 bases not matched to a gene; V was cut back by 1 base and J by 1 base. The CDR3 runs 19 residues. The CDR3 is CASSLVPSGVDSGTDTQYL. Here the CDR3 DNA reads TGTGCCAGCAGCTTAGTTCCTAGCGGGGTGGATTCGGGCACAGATACGCAGTATCTT.

This clonotype came up many times. V is TRBV29-1 and J is TRBJ2-5; unclear D gene. The ends were cut back, 4 bases at V and 2 bases at J, with 17 bases in the middle. The CDR3 is 15 residues long. The germline gives CDR1 SQVTM, CDR2 ANQGSEA. Here the CDR3 reads CSVASPSLPQETQYF. The CDR3 nucleotides are TGCAGCGTTGCGTCCCCATCACTGCCTCAAGAGACCCAGTACTTC.

This clonotype was seen more than once but under ten times. The CDR3 end shows no conserved phenylalanine or tryptophan, and so a read error is likely. The limits of the CDR3 on the DNA are not certain, so only TCRdb's listed CDR3 is given. CDR3 protein: CASSYSGGAQFL. The V call is TRBV14, the J call TRBJ2-7; TRBD2, the table's D call, was not compared with the DNA. The germline CDR1 and CDR2 sequences are SGHDN and FVKESK. The CDR3 is 12 amino acids long, termini counted.

Ten or more counts support this clonotype. The chain combines TRBV10-3 with TRBJ2-1; 12 bases align to TRBD2. In germline, CDR1 is ENHRY, CDR2 SYGVKD. J lost 6 bases, V lost 2 bases, and 2 bases had no gene match. The CDR3 loop spans 15 amino acids. The CDR3 here is CAISEVTSGGNEQFF. The CDR3 nucleotides are TGTGCCATCAGTGAGGTGACTAGCGGGGGCAATGAGCAGTTCTTC.

The sample holds many counts of this clonotype. This sequence joins TRBV20-1 and TRBJ2-6, with 7 bases lining up with TRBD2. Germline CDR1 is DFQATT and CDR2 is SNEGSKA (reference sequence). This CDR3 has 15 residues. V lost 4 bases and J lost 4; bases outside the gene matches: 7. DNA of the CDR3: TGCAGTGCTAAAGGCCGGGGGGTCGGGGCCAACGTCCTGACTTTC. It translates to CSAKGRGVGANVLTF.

This clonotype has ten or more counts. For the CDR3, the DNA is TGTGCCAGCAGCCAAGGGGCCCCCTACGAGCAGTACTTC. It yields the protein CASSQGAPYEQYF. This chain uses TRBV3-1 with TRBJ2-7; D gene ambiguous. This CDR3 region has 13 residues. Germline V gives CDR1 LGHDT, CDR2 YNNKEL (reference sequence). Trimming left V 1 base short and J 2 bases short, with 6 bases between.

The rearrangement links TRBV4-1 to TRBJ2-7; possibly TRBD1 for D (6 bases). V was cut by 1 base and J by 0 bases, with 10 bases left in between. The length of the CDR3 is 15 residues. Germline values: CDR1 MGHRA, CDR2 YSYEKL. DNA for the CDR3: TGCGCCAGCAGCCAAGTACAGGGTAGCTCCTACGAGCAGTACTTC. Translating gives CASSQVQGSSYEQYF.

This clonotype was seen ten or more times. V usage is TRBV5-1 and J usage is TRBJ2-1; D perhaps matches TRBD2 (7 bases). V was shortened by 7 bases and J by 4 bases, with 18 bases between the two germline ends. Germline CDR1 reads SGHRS; CDR2 reads YFSETQ. The CDR3 is 15 amino acids. This chain's CDR3 is CASGGPSGLYNEQFF. CDR3 DNA sequence: TGCGCCAGCGGGGGGCCTAGCGGTTTATACAATGAGCAGTTCTTC.

This clonotype was recorded a few times. The chain joins TRBV10-3 to TRBJ2-5, with 11 bases aligning to TRBD2. The CDR3 length is 14 residues. The J segment lost 4 bases and the V segment lost 10 bases, leaving 8 bases of the junction unmatched. From germline, CDR1 is ENHRY and CDR2 SYGVKD. CDR3 sequence reads: CATLGTSGAETQYF. In DNA form, the CDR3 reads TGTGCCACCCTGGGGACTAGCGGCGCAGAGACCCAGTACTTC.

Only a few counts were recorded for this clonotype. The chain employs TRBV11-1 and TRBJ2-2; TRBD2 agrees at 7 bases. Germline CDR1 is SGHAT and CDR2 is FQDESV (reference sequence). The CDR3 contains 18 residues. V shed 0 bases, J shed 1 base, and the junction held 8 bases outside the gene matches. CDR3 sequence (DNA): TGTGCCAGCAGCTTAGCTAGCGGGCTACGAAGGAACACCGGGGAGCTGTTTTTT. Its protein is CASSLASGLRRNTGELFF.

J is TRBJ1-1 and V is TRBV28; maybe TRBD1 (6 bases). CDR1 and CDR2 from the germline V gene are MDHEN and SYDVKM. V lost 5 bases to trimming and J lost 1 base, with 17 bases between them. The CDR3 contains 16 residues. The CDR3 nucleotides are TGTGCCAGCAGTCCCCACAGGGCTGGAAGGAACACTGAAGCTTTCTTT. The encoded protein is CASSPHRAGRNTEAFF.

V gene TRBV6-2 or TRBV6-3 combines with J gene TRBJ2-1, with 8 bases fitting TRBD1. V shed 5 bases and J 9 bases; nucleotides not matched to a gene: 9. Germline lookup yields CDR1 MNHEY and CDR2 SVGEGT. The CDR3 length is 14 residues. The CDR3 coding sequence is TGTGCCAGCAGTGTCCGGGACAGGATAAGTGAGCAGTTCTTC. This sequence encodes CASSVRDRISEQFF.

This clonotype was found many times. V is TRBV20-1 and J is TRBJ2-4; 8 nucleotides align to TRBD2. The CDR3 sequence is 14 residues long. Germline CDR1 DFQATT, CDR2 SNEGSKA (reference sequence). Unmatched junction bases numbered 1, after V lost 3 bases and J lost 0 bases. The CDR3 loop reads CSARTSVAKNIQYF. The CDR3, as DNA: TGCAGTGCTAGGACTAGCGTAGCCAAAAACATTCAGTACTTC.

This clonotype was seen more than once but under ten times. This chain joins TRBV5-1 and TRBJ2-2; D is undetermined. V was cut by 0 bases and J by 7 bases, with 7 bases left in between. Germline V lookup: CDR1 SGHRS, CDR2 YFSETQ. The CDR3 has 13 amino acids. DNA for the CDR3: TGCGCCAGCAGCTTGGAAGGGTTCGGGGAGCTGTTTTTT. Amino acids: CASSLEGFGELFF.

V gene TRBV6-1 combines with J gene TRBJ2-1, with 8 bases that match TRBD1. Trimming removed 7 bases from V and 3 bases from J; junction bases left unmatched: 2. The CDR3 totals 13 residues. The germline gives CDR1 MNHNS, CDR2 SASEGT. CDR3 nucleotides: TGTGCCAGCACAGGGGGCGTCTACAATGAGCAGTTCTTC. Protein: CASTGGVYNEQFF.

This chain uses TRBV5-1 with TRBJ2-5; D assignment may be TRBD1 or TRBD2 (5 bases each). Germline V gene sequence: CDR1 SGHRS, CDR2 YFSETQ. The CDR3 extends over 15 amino acids. V lost 0 bases and J lost 3, with 12 bases in between. The CDR3 sequence: CASSLARGIKETQYF. The CDR3 bases are TGCGCCAGCAGCTTGGCCCGGGGCATTAAAGAGACCCAGTACTTC.

This clonotype has ten or more counts. The gene calls are TRBV7-9 and TRBJ1-3; no firm D call. The CDR3 extends over 16 amino acids. Trimming pared 5 bases from V and 0 bases from J, leaving 14 bases between. The germline V gene has CDR1 SEHNR and CDR2 FQNEAQ (reference sequence). The CDR3 DNA sequence: TGTGCCAGCAGCGCGGAAACACCGGGCTCTGGAAACACCATATATTTT. Translated, it gives CASSAETPGSGNTIYF.

The rearrangement joins TRBV20-1 to TRBJ1-2; the D gene is possibly TRBD1 (5 bases). Germline CDR1 reads DFQATT; CDR2 reads SNEGSKA (reference sequence). This CDR3 spans 14 amino acids. V was shortened by 3 bases and J by 4 bases, with 15 bases between the two germline ends. This CDR3 is CSASLEQVGYGYTF. CDR3 sequence (DNA): TGCAGTGCTAGCCTAGAACAGGTGGGCTATGGCTACACCTTC.

The table lists this clonotype with many counts. This rearrangement joins TRBV20-1 to TRBJ2-1; possibly TRBD1 for D (5 bases). The CDR3 has 11 residues. Germline-derived CDR1 and CDR2 are DFQATT and SNEGSKA (reference sequence). V lost 6 bases and J 8 bases, leaving 11 bases between the germline ends. The DNA for the CDR3 is TGCAGTGCAGATACAGGCGATGAGCAGTTCTTC. Protein product: CSADTGDEQFF.

The sample holds a few counts of this clonotype. This chain joins TRBV6-1 and TRBJ2-3; no clear D gene. The germline V gene has CDR1 MNHNS and CDR2 SASEGT. Trimming cost V 5 bases and J 2 bases, with 14 bases left between them. The CDR3 is made up of 15 amino acids. CDR3 DNA sequence: TGTGCCAGCAGTCCCGGGCCGGATAACACAGATACGCAGTATTTT. Protein product: CASSPGPDNTDTQYF.